Presented here are 13 T cell receptor beta chains from one specimen sequenced in a study of beta chain features in type 1 diabetes. Expressed TCRB transcripts were sequenced after all isolated RNA was converted to cDNA. Libraries were prepared by immunoSEQ multiplex PCR; TCRdb keeps only in-frame clonotypes and omits some of them. The sample carries 350,000 to 450,000 clones, around 15% recorded once. The sample taken for sequencing was naive CD4+ T cells from blood. These receptors were taken from a young woman in good health.

The CDR3: CAWTPQGWWETQYF. CDR3 DNA sequence: TGTGCCTGGACCCCACAGGGGTGGTGGGAGACCCAGTACTTC. The V and J genes are TRBV30 and TRBJ2-5, with 7 nucleotides matching TRBD1. Trimming removed 4 bases from V and 5 bases from J; junction bases left unmatched: 10. Germline CDR1 reads GTSNPN; CDR2 reads SVGIG (reference sequence). CDR3 size: 14 residues.

V usage is TRBV28 and J usage is TRBJ2-7; 13 nucleotides align to TRBD2. CDR1 is MDHEN and CDR2 is SYDVKM in the germline V gene. The CDR3 contains 16 residues. V shed 5 bases and J 6 bases; nucleotides not matched to a gene: 10. CDR3 region: CASSPHGLAGVSEQYF. The CDR3 coding sequence is TGTGCCAGCAGTCCACATGGACTAGCGGGAGTTAGCGAGCAGTACTTC.

Only a few counts were recorded for this clone. This rearrangement joins TRBV7-9 to TRBJ2-3; 7 nucleotides line up with TRBD2. Germline lookup yields CDR1 SEHNR and CDR2 FQNEAQ (reference sequence). The CDR3 runs 15 residues. Trimming cost V 5 bases and J 1 base; bases outside gene matches: 6. This chain's CDR3 is CASSHSLAGTDTQYF. In nucleotides, the CDR3 is TGTGCCAGCAGCCACTCGCTAGCGGGCACAGATACGCAGTATTTT.

This clone came up a few times. The J gene is TRBJ1-5, the V gene TRBV30, with 8 nucleotides matching TRBD1. The CDR3 spans 13 residues. Per germline, CDR1 GTSNPN and CDR2 SVGIG (reference sequence). The trim removed 3 bases at V and 7 bases at J, leaving 5 bases unmatched. The CDR3 DNA reads as TGTGCCTGGAGCCCTCAGGGGGCCCAGCCCCAGCATTTT. This codes for CAWSPQGAQPQHF.

This chain uses TRBV29-1 with TRBJ1-1, with 7 bases that match TRBD1. V dropped 4 bases and J dropped 7; count of bases not matched to a gene: 3. The CDR3 has 11 amino acids. Germline V gene sequence: CDR1 SQVTM, CDR2 ANQGSEA. The CDR3 DNA is TGCAGCGTTGGGGACAGCGGTGAAGCTTTCTTT. Translated: CSVGDSGEAFF.

This clone appeared a few times. The rearrangement links TRBV30 to TRBJ2-7, with D hard to call. The CDR3 has 13 amino acids. Between the trimmed V and J ends, which lost 0 bases and 5 bases, there was a span of 11 bases. Germline loops: CDR1 GTSNPN, CDR2 SVGIG (reference sequence). Here the CDR3 reads CAWSVRVFNEQYF. The CDR3 DNA reads as TGTGCCTGGAGTGTTCGGGTATTCAACGAGCAGTACTTC.

J is TRBJ1-4 and V is TRBV4-2; D gene uncertain. Germline V gene data show CDR1 as LGHNA and CDR2 as YNFKEQ. The CDR3 sequence is 15 residues long. V shed 1 base and J shed 4 bases, with 10 bases lying between them. This chain's CDR3 is CASSQVGGSNEKLFF. CDR3 coding DNA: TGTGCCAGCAGCCAAGTCGGAGGGAGTAATGAAAAACTGTTTTTT.

The sample holds a few counts of this clone. One end of the junction varies from germline; a read error may be responsible. The chain recombines TRBV7-3 with TRBJ2-1; D remains unclear. The germline gives CDR1 SGHTA, CDR2 FQGTGA. This CDR3 has 15 amino acids. The CDR3 protein is CASSLTGGNYNEQFF. The CDR3 DNA reads as TGTGCCAGCAGTTTAACCGGCGGAAACTACAATGAGCAGTTCTTC.

This clone was picked up a small number of times. V usage is TRBV4-2 and J usage is TRBJ2-3, with D possibly TRBD2 on 5 matching bases. CDR3 length: 14 amino acids. The V end lost 4 bases, the J end lost 3 bases, and 11 bases lay between the germline ends. Germline V gene lookup returns CDR1 LGHNA and CDR2 YNFKEQ. The CDR3 here is CASSPKGETDTQYF. CDR3 nucleotide sequence: TGTGCCAGCAGCCCTAAGGGAGAGACAGATACGCAGTATTTT.

This clone occurred a few times. The genes are TRBV19 and TRBJ2-3; the D gene is possibly TRBD2 (6 bases). The CDR3 loop spans 14 amino acids. Between the trimmed V and J ends, which lost 7 bases and 6 bases, there was a span of 17 bases. Germline CDR1 LNHDA, CDR2 SQIVND (reference sequence). The CDR3 sequence is CASIAGRIGDTQYF. CDR3 sequence (DNA): TGTGCCAGTATTGCCGGGAGAATCGGGGATACGCAGTATTTT.

This chain links TRBV5-1 with TRBJ2-3; 9 bases line up with TRBD1. The CDR3 has 15 residues. Trimming cost V 4 bases and J 3 bases; bases outside gene matches: 6. Looked up from germline, CDR1 is SGHRS and CDR2 is YFSETQ. CDR3 amino acids: CASSIWTGVTDTQYF. The CDR3 DNA follows: TGCGCCAGCAGCATATGGACAGGGGTTACAGATACGCAGTATTTT.

This rearrangement joins TRBV11-1 to TRBJ2-7; 8 nucleotides agree with TRBD2. Looked up from germline, CDR1 is SGHAT and CDR2 is FQDESV (reference sequence). The V and J ends lost 5 bases and 3 bases, in that order; junction bases with no gene match: 6. The CDR3 has 14 amino acids. CDR3: CASSGTSVVYEQYF. In DNA form, the CDR3 reads TGTGCCAGCAGCGGGACTAGTGTGGTCTACGAGCAGTACTTC.

The CDR3 loop reads CASSLEGGFSNEQFF. CDR3 bases: TGTGCCAGCAGCTTAGAAGGGGGCTTCAGCAATGAGCAGTTCTTC. The chain joins TRBV7-2 to TRBJ2-1; 7 positions agree with TRBD1. This CDR3 spans 15 amino acids. Germline loops: CDR1 SGHTA, CDR2 FQGNSA. With 1 base clipped from V and 6 bases from J, the junction kept 6 bases outside the gene matches. Based on the CDR3 plus reference TRBV7-2 and TRBJ2-1, the full variable domain is GAGVSQSPSNKVTEKGKDVELRCDPISGHTALYWYRQSLGQGLEFLIYFQGNSAPDKSGLPSDRFSAERTGGSVSTLTIQRTQQEDSAVYLCASSLEGGFSNEQFFGPGTRLTVL.